This T cell receptor (beta chain) was found in a study of shared clonotypes between healthy human individuals. Ten immunoSEQ deep assay plates were used by the authors to sequence unsorted PBMC DNA. Authors' data handling: Because ImmunoSEQ provided only junction sequences with no quality scores, the filtering differed. Sequenced by immunoSEQ multiplex PCR; TCRdb stores in-frame clones only, minus some. The D gene and trimming were derived from the DNA, and the V and J assignments and clone size from that table. The profile covers 450,000 to 500,000 clones, with 76% appearing a single time and under 15% taken by the ten largest. Adults of Caucasian background living in Nashville, Tennessee made up all donors. Roughly 93 million PBMCs supplied genomic DNA for unsorted samples. This CDR3 comprises 14 residues. V lost 1 base and J lost 2, with 8 bases in between. From germline, CDR1 is LNHDA and CDR2 SQIVND (reference sequence).

The chain links TRBV19 to TRBJ1-2, with D unresolved. The sequenced sample consisted of PBMCs. This sequence originates from a woman between 40 and 55 years old in good health. Some clones in this sample may be carry-over from other donors' samples. The CDR3 DNA sequence: TGTGCCAGTAGTATAGCGGCCAGGAACTATGGCTACACCTTC. This sequence encodes CASSIAARNYGYTF.